A single sample gave rise to the 5 T cell receptor beta chains below, sequenced in a study of T cell changes during pregnancy in multiple sclerosis (dated by TCRdb to the late 2010s). Library preparation was by the immunoSEQ multiplex PCR assay. The table was pulled from immuneACCESS by TCRdb, which kept in-frame rearrangements only. Such tables lose some clones; where checked, under half of the loss comes from unresolved V genes, and the rest has no known cause. The sample data list tens of thousands of clones, and almost 90% of these were observed just once. The ten most abundant clones make up just over 5% of the sample. The sample consisted of peripheral blood, taken after pregnancy. The receptors originated from a female donor in good health, enrolled as a control in a pregnancy study.

The chain carries TRBV27 and TRBJ2-3, with TRBD2 identical over 7 bases. The ends lost 7 bases at V and 2 bases at J; junction bases unmatched: 12. Germline CDR1 MNHEY, CDR2 SMNVEV (reference sequence). This CDR3 is built from 16 residues. The CDR3 DNA follows: TGTGCCAGCACCCCGGGGAGCGGGGAGTTCACAGATACGCAGTATTTT. Translation: CASTPGSGEFTDTQYF.

The chain has TRBV5-6 and TRBJ1-1, with D hard to call. Trimming cost V 5 bases and J 1 base, with 12 bases left between them. The CDR3 has 14 amino acids. Looked up from germline, CDR1 is SGHDT and CDR2 is YYEEEE. In DNA form, the CDR3 reads TGTGCCAGCAGACGAACCGGAGCGAACACTGAAGCTTTCTTT. It translates to CASRRTGANTEAFF.

This chain uses TRBV7-2 with TRBJ1-5; no clear D gene. The CDR3 is 13 amino acids. Germline V CDR1 and CDR2: SGHTA, FQGNSA. The V end was cut by 5 bases, the J end by 3 bases, with 8 bases between. The CDR3, as DNA: TGTGCCAGCAGCCCCGGGTCCAATCAGCCCCAGCATTTT. Translation gives CASSPGSNQPQHF.

In nucleotides, the CDR3 is TGCGCCAGCAGCCTGGACAGGAAGGGGACTGAAGCTTTCTTT. Protein sequence: CASSLDRKGTEAFF. The rearrangement uses TRBV4-3 and TRBJ1-1, with 7 bases aligning to TRBD1. Germline-derived CDR1 and CDR2 are LGHNA and YSLEER. The CDR3 is 14 amino acids. The J segment lost 5 bases and the V segment lost 4 bases, leaving 7 bases of the junction unmatched.

The V gene is TRBV21-1, the J gene TRBJ2-7; the tabulated D call, TRBD2, remains unverified against the DNA. TRBV21-1 is a recognized pseudogene. The length of the CDR3 is 16 residues. CDR3 DNA sequence: TGTGCCAGCAGCAACTGGGGGGTCCCCGTTCCCTACGAGCAGTACTTC. Translating it yields CASSNWGVPVPYEQYF.